This T cell receptor (beta chain) originates from a study of cytomegalovirus exposure and HLA in healthy donors. Per the germline V gene, CDR1 is MGHRA and CDR2 is YSYEKL. Trimming shortened V by 4 bases and J by 1 base, and 9 bases separated the two germline ends. CDR3 length: 14 residues. In the PCR, 60 Vbeta and 13 Jbeta primers were used. Libraries were prepared by immunoSEQ multiplex PCR; TCRdb keeps only in-frame clonotypes and omits some of them. The sample lists roughly 80,000 clones, roughly two thirds seen once, with approximately 7% in the top ten. The chain couples TRBV4-1 to TRBJ2-3; tentatively, D is TRBD1 (5 bases). The specimen was PBMCs. The sequence came from a woman in her forties or fifties in good health and CMV-seropositive. CDR3 protein: CASSPRAGTDTQYF. CDR3 bases: TGCGCCAGCAGCCCCAGGGCGGGCACAGATACGCAGTATTTT.